This TCR beta chain comes out of a study of ipilimumab plus nivolumab after autologous stem cell transplantation. Turning to the study itself: The DLBCL cohort had primary refractory and relapsed disease, with 18-month progression-free survival of around 86% and 29%.

The CDR3 runs to 15 residues. Between the trimmed V and J ends, which lost 4 bases and 3 bases, there was a span of 13 bases. Germline assignment: CDR1 SNHLY and CDR2 FYNNEI. Starting 14 to 28 days after autologous transplant, ipilimumab 1 mg/kg was given. General study results and limits: Authors suggest TCR repertoire, Treg phenotype and gut microbiota support further study.

As for this clone: Its specificity is not known.

TCRdb's table, derived via immunoSEQ multiplex PCR, lists solely in-frame clones and lacks some. The sample lists roughly 17,000 clones; roughly three quarters were seen once. The sample in question was PBMCs, obtained in a trial of ipilimumab plus nivolumab as post-transplant consolidation. This TCR was recovered from a male donor with diffuse large B-cell lymphoma. V usage is TRBV2 and J usage is TRBJ1-5; D unresolved. CDR3 residues: CASSGMGADNQPQHF. The CDR3 nucleotides are TGTGCCAGCAGTGGCATGGGAGCGGACAATCAGCCCCAGCATTTT.